The sequence of this T cell receptor beta chain was determined in a study of T cell repertoires in cytomegalovirus infection. Study background: Both CMV infection and a matching HLA type were indicated by public TCR beta signatures.

Germline V gene lookup returns CDR1 SEHNR and CDR2 FQNEAQ (reference sequence). The CDR3 contains 15 residues. Trimming removed 2 bases at V and 0 bases at J, with 10 bases between. Findings and limits, study-wide: HLA-C-restricted CMV clonotypes gave the most frequent clonotype in two of eight donors. Individuals carrying CMV plus the relevant HLA were identified by cumulative frequency of public TCR beta families.

On this clonotype itself: No antigen is known for it.

TCRdb fed the reads into MiXCR, producing one record per CDR3 protein. In the table there are approximately 630,000 distinct CDR3 sequences, approximately 24% of which are singletons. The source material was CD8+ T cells from PBMCs. The J gene is TRBJ1-2, the V gene TRBV7-9; D gene unclear. The TCR comes from a human donor in good health (CMV status not recorded). Some clones in this sample may be carry-over from other donors' samples. CDR3 loop: CASSLWQSSNYGYTF. In nucleotides, the CDR3 is TGTGCCAGCAGCTTATGGCAGTCTTCTAACTATGGCTACACCTTC.